This entry is about one T cell receptor (beta chain). CDR1 and CDR2 (germline): MNHEY, SMNVEV (reference sequence). The CDR3 is 13 residues long. Trimming left V 3 bases short and J 1 base short, with 6 bases between. This sample's time point: week 3, after first cycle of checkpoint inhibitor. Samples come from before therapy and from week 3 after the first blockade cycle. Patients with prior systemic cancer treatment, concomitant immunosuppressants, or other active malignancies were excluded. TCRdb's table, derived via immunoSEQ multiplex PCR, lists solely in-frame clones and lacks some. The sample records about 28,000 clones, approximately 80% being singletons. This record belongs to a study of blood T cell dynamics during melanoma immunotherapy. Study summary: First-line therapy was either pembrolizumab or nivolumab with ipilimumab for metastatic melanoma.

The chain couples TRBV27 to TRBJ2-5; no clear D. This TCR came from a human donor with melanoma. The sample here was blood, taken from a patient treated with checkpoint blockade. CDR3 sequence: CASSFDLQETQYF. CDR3 nucleotide sequence: TGTGCCAGCAGTTTTGATCTCCAAGAGACCCAGTACTTC.